Following are 5 T cell receptor beta chains from one sample sequenced in a study of beta chain features in type 1 diabetes. TCRB transcripts that were expressed got sequenced, as all of the isolated RNA had been reverse transcribed. Clones were read by immunoSEQ multiplex PCR, and TCRdb kept only the in-frame ones, dropping some. The data contain 150,000 to 200,000 clones, approximately 9% of them singletons. The specimen sequenced was central memory CD4+ T cells from blood. The receptor set was obtained from a woman between 18 and 30 years old in good health.

In its sample, this clone was seen a few times. The rearrangement joins TRBV7-9 to TRBJ1-5; 8 nucleotides line up with TRBD1. Germline lookup yields CDR1 SEHNR and CDR2 FQNEAQ (reference sequence). This CDR3 is built from 16 residues. V shed 4 bases and J 4 bases; nucleotides not matched to a gene: 9. The CDR3 nucleotides are TGTGCCAGCAGCTCGGACAGGGAAGGAGGGAATCAGCCCCAGCATTTT. It translates to CASSSDREGGNQPQHF.

This clone showed up just a few times. V is TRBV6-5 and J is TRBJ1-5, with D perhaps matching TRBD1 (6 bases). The CDR3 sequence is 14 residues long. V lost 2 bases and J 7 bases, leaving 12 bases between the germline ends. CDR1 and CDR2 from the germline V gene are MNHEY and SVGAGI. The CDR3 DNA is TGTGCCAGCAGTTACCTCGGCAGGGGACAGCCCCAGCATTTT. As protein: CASSYLGRGQPQHF.

The chain is built from TRBV7-3 and TRBJ2-6; D might be TRBD1 (6 bases). The V end lost 5 bases, the J end lost 4 bases, and 27 bases lay between the germline ends. The germline CDR1 and CDR2 sequences are SGHTA and FQGTGA. This CDR3 is 20 amino acids long. CDR3 in amino acids: CASSPQPAGIQGSGANVLTF. Written as DNA, the CDR3 is TGTGCCAGCAGCCCCCAGCCTGCCGGGATACAGGGTTCCGGGGCCAACGTCCTGACTTTC.

Only a few counts were recorded for this clone. V and J are TRBV5-1 and TRBJ1-2, with 8 bases identical to TRBD1. CDR1 SGHRS and CDR2 YFSETQ come from the germline V gene. The V and J ends lost 2 bases and 8 bases, in that order; junction bases with no gene match: 11. The CDR3 is made up of 15 amino acids. The CDR3 loop reads CASSLLTGVSDGYTF. The CDR3 nucleotides are TGCGCCAGCAGCTTACTGACAGGGGTATCGGACGGCTACACCTTC. Filled out from reference TRBV5-1 and TRBJ1-2, the complete variable domain reads KAGVTQTPRYLIKTRGQQVTLSCSPISGHRSVSWYQQTPGQGLQFLFEYFSETQRNKGNFPGRFSGRQFSNSRSEMNVSTLELGDSALYLCASSLLTGVSDGYTFGSGTRLTVV.

The V call is TRBV2, the J call TRBJ1-1; no reliable D call. Germline CDR1 reads SNHLY; CDR2 reads FYNNEI. This CDR3 contains 15 residues. V was pared by 1 base and J by 5 bases, with 14 bases between. The CDR3 loop is CASSEVRRGGTEAFF. DNA of the CDR3: TGTGCCAGCAGTGAAGTGAGAAGAGGAGGAACTGAAGCTTTCTTT.